The 13 T cell receptor beta chains in this list originate from one sample, sequenced in a study of early T cells in non-severe SARS-CoV-2 infection. TCRdb reanalysed the 5' RACE reads using MiXCR and keeps one entry per CDR3 protein. This sample has tens of thousands of distinct CDR3 sequences, with over 5% found just once. The specimen sequenced was whole blood. The receptor source for this set is an adult who was a healthcare worker with PCR-confirmed SARS-CoV-2 infection or an uninfected control (not recorded which).

This clonotype was picked up a small number of times. The rearrangement joins TRBV5-5 to TRBJ2-7; D gene ambiguous. Trimming cost V 2 bases and J 4 bases, with 13 bases left between them. The CDR3 is made up of 14 amino acids. Germline V CDR1 and CDR2: SGHKS, YYEKEE (reference sequence). The CDR3 spells CASSFRVSRYEQYF. Here the CDR3 DNA reads TGTGCCAGCAGCTTCCGGGTGTCCAGGTACGAGCAGTACTTC.

V gene TRBV12-3 or TRBV12-4 combines with J gene TRBJ2-1; 7 bases fit TRBD2. V trimming: 4 bases; J trimming: 7 bases; junction bases outside the gene matches: 4. This CDR3 is 13 amino acids long. The chain's CDR3 is CASSYSGINEQFF. CDR3 DNA: TGTGCCAGCAGTTACAGCGGGATAAATGAGCAGTTCTTC.

This clonotype occurred many times. The chain carries TRBV6-6 and TRBJ1-4; a weak D match, TRBD1 (6 bases). Trimming cost V 4 bases and J 7 bases, with 10 bases left between them. The V gene's germline CDR1 is MNHNY and CDR2 SVGAGI (reference sequence). The CDR3 has 13 amino acids. CDR3 nucleotides: TGTGCCAGCAGTTCAATCAGGGGTGAAAAACTGTTTTTT. Residues: CASSSIRGEKLFF.

This clonotype was seen many times. The chain combines TRBV5-1 with TRBJ2-3, with 7 bases that match TRBD2. This CDR3 contains 15 residues. The V gene's germline CDR1 is SGHRS and CDR2 YFSETQ. Trimming took 4 bases from V and 2 from J; bases not matched to a gene: 7. The CDR3 reads CASSVIAGVTDTQYF. The CDR3, as DNA: TGCGCCAGCAGCGTAATAGCGGGCGTCACAGATACGCAGTATTTT.

In the case of this clonotype: A read error is possible here, since a much larger clone lies one base away. The V call is TRBV7-9, the J call TRBJ1-4, with D uncertain. Germline assignment: CDR1 SEHNR and CDR2 FQNEAQ (reference sequence). The CDR3 extends over 12 amino acids. V was trimmed by 5 bases and J by 10 bases, leaving 11 bases between them. DNA of the CDR3: TGTGCCAGCAGCCCCCAGCGTGGAAAACTGTTTTTT. Residues: CASSPQRGKLFF.

This clonotype was seen many times. The chain employs TRBV7-9 and TRBJ2-7; no clear D gene. From germline, CDR1 is SEHNR and CDR2 FQNEAQ (reference sequence). Trimming removed 4 bases at V and 0 bases at J, with 10 bases between. This CDR3 spans 14 amino acids. CDR3 protein: CASSSLEVSYEQYF. CDR3 bases: TGTGCCAGCAGCTCCCTCGAAGTCTCCTACGAGCAGTACTTC.

This clonotype was detected ten times or more. The chain carries TRBV4-1 and TRBJ2-6; a weak D match, TRBD2 (5 bases). CDR3 length: 13 amino acids. The germline V and J ends were trimmed by 4 bases and 13 bases, with 14 bases remaining between them. Germline V gene sequence: CDR1 MGHRA, CDR2 YSYEKL. This chain's CDR3 is CASSRTDRGVLTF. The CDR3 DNA follows: TGCGCCAGCAGCCGCACGGACCGAGGGGTCCTGACTTTC.

The sample holds a few counts of this clonotype. The chain has TRBV11-2 and TRBJ2-1; D remains unclear. The CDR3 extends over 13 amino acids. In germline, CDR1 is SGHAT, CDR2 FQNNGV. The V gene lost 4 bases and the J gene lost 12 bases, with 16 bases spanning the gap. CDR3 protein: CASSSQTGIGQFF. CDR3 in DNA: TGTGCCAGCAGCTCTCAGACTGGGATCGGGCAGTTCTTC.

This clonotype occurred a few times. The chain couples TRBV6-6 to TRBJ1-1; no reliable D call. The germline V and J ends were trimmed by 7 bases and 0 bases, with 21 bases remaining between them. The CDR3 sequence is 17 residues long. CDR1 is MNHNY and CDR2 is SVGAGI in the germline V gene (reference sequence). CDR3 amino acids: CASNVARGMGMNTEAFF. CDR3 DNA sequence: TGTGCCAGCAACGTCGCGCGGGGAATGGGCATGAACACTGAAGCTTTCTTT.

This clonotype was observed at least ten times. The chain combines TRBV27 with TRBJ1-5; a weak D match, TRBD1 (5 bases). The CDR3 is made up of 15 amino acids. V lost 0 bases to trimming and J lost 5 bases, with 11 bases between them. In germline, CDR1 is MNHEY, CDR2 SMNVEV (reference sequence). CDR3 DNA sequence: TGTGCCAGCAGTTTATCGATAATGGGGCATCAGCCCCAGCATTTT. Translation: CASSLSIMGHQPQHF.

This clonotype appeared a few times. The chain joins TRBV25-1 to TRBJ2-2; possible D gene TRBD2, 5 bases. V lost 5 bases and J 3 bases, leaving 10 bases between the germline ends. The CDR3 totals 14 residues. The V gene's germline CDR1 is MGHDK and CDR2 SYGVNS. This CDR3 is CASSRREDTGELFF. CDR3 sequence (DNA): TGTGCCAGCAGTCGACGGGAAGACACCGGGGAGCTGTTTTTT.

This clonotype was counted a few times. The rearrangement uses TRBV14 and TRBJ2-3; the D is unclear. Germline V gene lookup returns CDR1 SGHDN and CDR2 FVKESK. V was cut by 2 bases and J by 6 bases, with 12 bases left in between. This CDR3 has 14 amino acids. The CDR3 loop reads CASSQPGSWDTQYF. The CDR3 nucleotides read TGTGCCAGCAGCCAACCCGGATCGTGGGATACGCAGTATTTT.

This clonotype was seen a handful of times. This rearrangement joins TRBV6-2 or TRBV6-3 to TRBJ2-1; tentative D call: TRBD2 (5 bases). V gave up 4 bases and J gave up 8 bases, with 12 bases separating them. CDR3 length equals 13 residues. From germline, CDR1 is MNHEY and CDR2 SVGEGT. The DNA of the CDR3 is TGTGCCAGCAGTTTAAGGGAGAGCGATGAGCAGTTCTTC. The encoded protein is CASSLRESDEQFF.